This TCR beta chain is from a study of blood T cell repertoires in COVID-19 (dated by TCRdb to 2018 to 2020). Turning to the overall study: Samples from collaborators originated in the United States, Italy and Spain and spanned both the acute and convalescent phases of COVID-19. The prospective study material was composed of cDNA or gDNA derived from T cells, B-cell-depleted T cells, or PBMCs. Deeply sampled blood TCRbeta repertoires from subjects exposed to, actively infected with, or recovered from COVID-19 were included in the dataset. The repertoires were released in a freely available public database intended as a resource for research on the immune response to SARS-CoV-2. The samples were drawn from the first 160 participants of the ongoing ImmuneRACE study and from about 1,200 subjects provided by 6 global collaborators. Sample metadata almost always included a de-identified subject ID, COVID-19 status, age in years and sex. Where HLA class I and class II types were available, the types were taken from metadata supplied by the sample provider, not from assay-based typing.

What the work shows at the level of the full study, not this receptor alone: How much clinical and demographic metadata was included differed by source and by participant, and the metadata was provided uncurated.

Comments on this clone: No cognate antigen has been identified for it. No clone much larger than this one lies a single base away; base qualities are absent.

The germline V gene specifies MDHEN as CDR1 and SYDVKM as CDR2. The CDR3 measures 17 amino acids from cysteine to phenylalanine. CDR3 DNA is the only sequence kept; it has 51 bases, read in frame from the first base. V loses 3 bases at its end and J loses 5 bases; junction bases beyond the gene matches: 12. Participants in the prospective study were enrolled through a virtual design, were aged about 18 to 100 years, and lived in fewer than 30 United States geographic areas. In the prospective study, participants were assigned to cohorts based on the clinical history participants reported in a screening survey and a study questionnaire. Recovered participants in ImmuneRACE Cohort 3 were defined by two consecutive negative NP/OP PCR tests, clearance by a healthcare professional, or resolution of symptoms. Each participant in the prospective study had whole blood, serum and a nasopharyngeal or oropharyngeal swab collected by mobile phlebotomists. Prospective study participants could optionally give additional blood draws and questionnaires over a roughly two-month period. Before DNA extraction, blood samples from the prospective study were shipped at room temperature or frozen.

TCRbeta CDR3 regions were amplified from genomic DNA by means of the immunoSEQ Assay, a bias-controlled multiplex PCR. In the paper's pipeline: Nucleated cell counts per sample were estimated from amplification of reference gene primers within the assay. To quantify the absolute abundance of each unique TCRbeta CDR3 rearrangement, sequence reads were collapsed and filtered. Productive Simpson clonality was computed per sample as the square root of Simpson's diversity index over productive rearrangements. Sourced from immuneACCESS, this table was stored by TCRdb with only in-frame sequences that have V and J called. A share of the clones is absent; for the studies checked, an unresolved V gene accounts for under half, and the remainder has no known explanation. That table supplies the V and J calls and clone size; D and trimming were determined from the DNA. The sample table contains 250,000 to 350,000 clones; only one count was recorded for 85% of them. Of the sample, 2% to 3% falls within the top ten clones.

Sample: PBMCs or T cells enriched from blood (not recorded which). This TCR was recovered from a woman in her forties or fifties who had recovered from COVID-19. The chain uses TRBV28 and TRBJ2-1; 8 central nucleotides agree with TRBD2. The CDR3 region: CASSFRTSRNLNNEQFF. The nucleotide sequence reads as follows: TGTGCCAGCAGTTTCCGGACTAGCCGTAACTTAAACAATGAGCAGTTCTTC.